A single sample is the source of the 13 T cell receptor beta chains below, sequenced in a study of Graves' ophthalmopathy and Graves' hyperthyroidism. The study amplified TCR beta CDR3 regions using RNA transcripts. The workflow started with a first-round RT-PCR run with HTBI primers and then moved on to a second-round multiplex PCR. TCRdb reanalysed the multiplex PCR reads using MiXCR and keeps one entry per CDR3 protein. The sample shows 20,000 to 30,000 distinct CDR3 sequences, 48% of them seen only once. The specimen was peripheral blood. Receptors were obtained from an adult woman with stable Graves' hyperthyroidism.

The CDR3 bases are TGTGCCACCAGTGACCCCCAAAGCACAGATACGCAGTATTTT. Translated: CATSDPQSTDTQYF. This chain connects TRBV24-1 to TRBJ2-3; D is undetermined. Looked up from germline, CDR1 is KGHDR and CDR2 is SFDVKD. The CDR3 length is 14 residues. V was shortened by 4 bases and J by 0 bases, with 7 bases between the two germline ends.

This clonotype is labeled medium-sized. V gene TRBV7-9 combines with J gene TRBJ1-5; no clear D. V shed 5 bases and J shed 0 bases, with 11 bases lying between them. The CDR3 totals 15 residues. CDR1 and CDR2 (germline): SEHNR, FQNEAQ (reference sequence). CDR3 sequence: CASSPESGSNQPQHF. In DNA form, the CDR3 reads TGTGCCAGCAGCCCCGAGTCTGGTAGCAATCAGCCCCAGCATTTT. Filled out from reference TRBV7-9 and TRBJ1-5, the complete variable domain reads DTGVSQNPRHKITKRGQNVTFRCDPISEHNRLYWYRQTLGQGPEFLTYFQNEAQLEKSRLLSDRFSAERPKGSFSTLEIQRTEQGDSAMYLCASSPESGSNQPQHFGDGTRLSIL.

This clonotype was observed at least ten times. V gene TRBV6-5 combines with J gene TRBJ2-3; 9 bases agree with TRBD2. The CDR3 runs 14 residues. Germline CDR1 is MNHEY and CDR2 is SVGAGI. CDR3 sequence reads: CASSGREGADTQYF. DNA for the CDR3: TGTGCTAGCTCAGGGCGGGAGGGTGCGGATACGCAGTATTTT.

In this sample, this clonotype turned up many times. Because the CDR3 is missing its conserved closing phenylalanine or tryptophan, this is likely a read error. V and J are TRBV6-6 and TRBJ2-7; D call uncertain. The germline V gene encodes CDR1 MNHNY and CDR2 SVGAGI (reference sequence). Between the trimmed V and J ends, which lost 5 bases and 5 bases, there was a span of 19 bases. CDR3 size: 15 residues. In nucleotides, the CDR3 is TGTGCCAGCAGTCCACTTCGAGGTCAGGTTGACGAGCAGTACCTC. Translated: CASSPLRGQVDEQYL.

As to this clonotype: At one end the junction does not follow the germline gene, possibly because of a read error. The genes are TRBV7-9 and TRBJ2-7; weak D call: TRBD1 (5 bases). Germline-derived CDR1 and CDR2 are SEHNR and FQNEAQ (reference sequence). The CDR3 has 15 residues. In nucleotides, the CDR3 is TGTGCCAGCAGCCACCTCGGACAAGGTTTTACCGAGCGGTACTTC. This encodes CASSHLGQGFTERYF. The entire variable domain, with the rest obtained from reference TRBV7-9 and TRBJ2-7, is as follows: DTGVSQNPRHKITKRGQNVTFRCDPISEHNRLYWYRQTLGQGPEFLTYFQNEAQLEKSRLLSDRFSAERPKGSFSTLEIQRTEQGDSAMYLCASSHLGQGFTERYFGPGTRLTVT.

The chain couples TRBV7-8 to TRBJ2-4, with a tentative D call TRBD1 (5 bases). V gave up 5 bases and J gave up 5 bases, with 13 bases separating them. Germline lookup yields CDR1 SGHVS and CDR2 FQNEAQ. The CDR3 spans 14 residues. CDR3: CASSPGSTENIQYF. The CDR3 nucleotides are TGTGCCAGCAGCCCAGGGTCTACTGAAAACATTCAGTACTTC.

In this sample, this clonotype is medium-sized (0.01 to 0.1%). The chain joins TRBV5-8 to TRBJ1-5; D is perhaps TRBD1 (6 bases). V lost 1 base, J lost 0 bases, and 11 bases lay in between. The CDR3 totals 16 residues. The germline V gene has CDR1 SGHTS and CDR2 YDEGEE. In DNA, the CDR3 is TGTGCCAGCAGCTTGTTGAGGGGGGATAGCAATCAGCCCCAGCATTTT. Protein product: CASSLLRGDSNQPQHF. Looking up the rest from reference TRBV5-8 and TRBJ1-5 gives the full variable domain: EAGVTQSPTHLIKTRGQQATLRCSPISGHTSVYWYQQALGLGLQFLLWYDEGEERNRGNFPPRFSGRQFPNYSSELNVNALELEDSALYLCASSLLRGDSNQPQHFGDGTRLSIL.

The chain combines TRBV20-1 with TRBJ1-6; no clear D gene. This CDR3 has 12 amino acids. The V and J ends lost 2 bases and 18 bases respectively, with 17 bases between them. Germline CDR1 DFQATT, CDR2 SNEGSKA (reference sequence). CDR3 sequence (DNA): TGCAGTGCTAGAATGCGAGGTAGCGGGAGCCACTTT. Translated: CSARMRGSGSHF.

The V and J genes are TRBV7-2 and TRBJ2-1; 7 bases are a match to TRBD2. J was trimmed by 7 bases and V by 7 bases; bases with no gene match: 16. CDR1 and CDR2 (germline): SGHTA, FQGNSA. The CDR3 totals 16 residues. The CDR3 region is CASTSTGTTMNNEQFF. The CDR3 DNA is TGTGCCAGCACCAGCACGGGGACTACGATGAATAATGAGCAGTTCTTC. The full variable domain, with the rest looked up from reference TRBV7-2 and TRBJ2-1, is GAGVSQSPSNKVTEKGKDVELRCDPISGHTALYWYRQSLGQGLEFLIYFQGNSAPDKSGLPSDRFSAERTGGSVSTLTIQRTQQEDSAVYLCASTSTGTTMNNEQFFGPGTRLTVL.

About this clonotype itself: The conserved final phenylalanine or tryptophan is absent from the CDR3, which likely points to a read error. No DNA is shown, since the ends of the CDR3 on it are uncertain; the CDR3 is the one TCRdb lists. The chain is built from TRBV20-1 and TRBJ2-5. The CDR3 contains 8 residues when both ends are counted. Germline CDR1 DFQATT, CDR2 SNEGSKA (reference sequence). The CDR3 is CSARDLAG.

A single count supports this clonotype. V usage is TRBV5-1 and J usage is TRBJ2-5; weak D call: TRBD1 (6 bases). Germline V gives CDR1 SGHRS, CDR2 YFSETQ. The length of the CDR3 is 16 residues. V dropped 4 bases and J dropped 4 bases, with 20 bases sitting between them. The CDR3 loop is CASSVQQGRVGETQYF. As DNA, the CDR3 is TGCGCCAGCAGCGTACAACAGGGTAGGGTAGGAGAGACCCAGTACTTC.

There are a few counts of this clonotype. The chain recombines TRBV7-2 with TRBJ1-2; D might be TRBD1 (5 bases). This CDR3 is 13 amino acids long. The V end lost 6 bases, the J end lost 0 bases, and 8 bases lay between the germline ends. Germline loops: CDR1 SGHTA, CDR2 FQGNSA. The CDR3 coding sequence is TGTGCCAGCAGAAGGGGAGCTAACTATGGCTACACCTTC. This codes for CASRRGANYGYTF.

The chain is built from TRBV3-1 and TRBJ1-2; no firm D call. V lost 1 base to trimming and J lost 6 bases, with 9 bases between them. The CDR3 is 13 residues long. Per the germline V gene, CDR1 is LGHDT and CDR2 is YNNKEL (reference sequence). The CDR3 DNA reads TGTGCCAGCAGCCAAGGGGCAGGCCATGGCTACACCTTC. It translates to CASSQGAGHGYTF.